The entry that follows covers one T cell receptor (beta chain) sequence. It has no known antigen specificity. No per-base quality is available; no much larger clone lies one base away. The treatment or condition label for this specimen denotes: in vitro stimulation with specific CMV peptide epitopes to enrich CMV-specific T cells. Sequencing was performed on an Illumina HiSeq 1500. TCRdb trimmed public reads at Q25 via fastp, called clones via MiXCR and kept in-frame beta chains. One record per CDR3 amino acid sequence lists the most common genes and DNA. The table for this sample lists roughly 310,000 distinct CDR3 sequences; about 29% of them were counted only once. The ten biggest clones cover about 20% of the sample. Based on the germline V gene, the CDR1 and CDR2 sequences are SGHTA and FQGNSA. V and J are truncated by 1 base and 7 bases respectively, leaving an intervening sequence of 14 bases. The CDR3 starts with the cysteine, ends with the phenylalanine, and has 14 residues. The read is trimmed to its CDR3 DNA, 42 bases read in frame from base 1.

The data were taken from a study of T cell repertoires in cytomegalovirus infection (dated by TCRdb to 2018 to 2020). Some background on the complete study: Alongside well-studied HLA-B-restricted epitopes, the peptide stimulations were aimed at recently identified HLA-C-restricted CMV epitopes, whose presentation resists viral immunomodulation. Because public TCR beta signatures pointed to carriage of CMV infection together with the matching HLA type, the HLA type of each donor mattered for the analysis. Findings and caveats that apply to the study as a whole: In the ex vivo response, HLA-C-restricted CMV-specific TCR beta clonotypes were dominant, and in two of eight donors the single most frequent clonotype came from this HLA-C-restricted group. Carriers of CMV infection plus the relevant HLA type were discriminated by the cumulative frequency of public TCR beta family members in the study cohort and in an independent roughly 380-donor cohort.

The clonotype was recovered from a human donor in good health (CMV status not recorded). Some clones in this sample may be carry-over from other donors' samples. The chain employs TRBV7-2 and TRBJ2-7; matching of 5 bases hints at TRBD2 as the D gene. Sequencing was performed on cultured PBMCs, taken from culture after CMV antigen stimulation. The CDR3 amino acid sequence is: CASSLGQRVDEQYF. The DNA sequence reads TGTGCCAGCAGCTTAGGGCAGAGGGTGGATGAGCAGTACTTC.